The 13 T cell receptor beta chains in this list originate from one sample, sequenced in a study of blood T cells in healthy people across ages. It was with a sample-barcoded 5' primer and a J-beta primer mix that a second PCR of roughly 7 to 12 cycles was run. TCRdb re-analysed the 5' RACE reads in MiXCR, keeping a single row per CDR3 protein. The top ten clones hold around 23% of a sample with fewer than 750,000 distinct CDR3 sequences, 47% of them seen once. The material sequenced was blood. The origin of the receptors is a man older than 75 in good health.

The genes are TRBV20-1 and TRBJ2-1; TRBD2 might be the D (5 bases). CDR3 length: 14 amino acids. Germline CDR1 DFQATT, CDR2 SNEGSKA (reference sequence). Trimming stripped 8 bases from V and 2 bases from J, with 16 bases between. As DNA, the CDR3 is TGCAGTTGCAAGAGGGCAATCCCCTACAATGAGCAGTTCTTC. Amino acid sequence: CSCKRAIPYNEQFF.

The chain couples TRBV3-1 to TRBJ1-2; perhaps TRBD1 as D (6 bases). The V end lost 5 bases, the J end lost 4 bases, and 17 bases lay between the germline ends. The CDR3 extends over 15 amino acids. CDR1 and CDR2 from the germline V gene are LGHDT and YNNKEL (reference sequence). The chain's CDR3 is CASSKRGGSGYGYTF. CDR3 nucleotide sequence: TGTGCCAGCAGCAAAAGGGGGGGAAGTGGCTATGGCTACACCTTC.

A few counts support this clonotype. V is TRBV20-1 and J is TRBJ2-1; D possibly corresponds to TRBD2 (5 bases). Trimming removed 1 base from V and 0 bases from J, with 13 bases in between. The germline CDR1 and CDR2 sequences are DFQATT and SNEGSKA (reference sequence). CDR3 length: 16 residues. CDR3 amino acids: CSARAGNASSYNEQFF. The CDR3 nucleotides are TGCAGTGCTAGAGCGGGGAACGCCAGCTCCTACAATGAGCAGTTCTTC.

The chain has TRBV6-2 or TRBV6-3 and TRBJ2-3; D may be TRBD2 (5 bases). This CDR3 region has 15 residues. Trimming cost V 0 bases and J 2 bases, with 9 bases left between them. Germline V gene data show CDR1 as MNHEY and CDR2 as SVGEGT. The CDR3 region is CASSYSVGNTDTQYF. CDR3 nucleotides: TGTGCCAGCAGTTACTCGGTCGGGAACACAGATACGCAGTATTTT.

The genes are TRBV5-4 and TRBJ2-7, with a weak D call TRBD1 (5 bases). V lost 6 bases, J lost 7 bases, and 11 bases lay in between. Germline assignment: CDR1 SGHNT and CDR2 YYREEE (reference sequence). The CDR3 has 11 amino acids. The CDR3 sequence is CASIQGGEQYF. The CDR3 DNA reads as TGTGCCAGCATCCAGGGTGGGGAGCAGTACTTC.

The chain employs TRBV4-3 and TRBJ2-1, with 15 bases fitting TRBD2. The CDR3 length is 18 residues. Germline CDR1 is LGHNA and CDR2 is YSLEER. Germline trimming cut 5 bases from V and 7 bases from J; bases unmatched to any gene: 12. CDR3 sequence reads: CASSNAKGLAGGTNEQFF. The CDR3 region has the DNA TGCGCCAGCAGCAATGCTAAGGGACTAGCGGGGGGAACTAATGAGCAGTTCTTC.

This chain connects TRBV7-2 to TRBJ2-5; perhaps TRBD1 as D (6 bases). Germline CDR1 and CDR2: SGHTA and FQGNSA. With 6 bases removed from V and 2 bases from J, the gap between germline ends came to 16 bases. The CDR3 has 15 residues. The CDR3 sequence: CASSKQDRPQETQYF. Here the CDR3 DNA reads TGTGCCAGCAGTAAGCAAGACAGGCCTCAAGAGACCCAGTACTTC.

The chain recombines TRBV9 with TRBJ1-2, with D perhaps TRBD1 (6 bases). The V and J ends lost 4 bases and 8 bases respectively, with 18 bases between them. This CDR3 region has 14 residues. The germline CDR1 and CDR2 sequences are SGDLS and YYNGEE. CDR3: CASSTQTGLGGYTF. The CDR3 bases are TGTGCCAGCAGCACCCAGACAGGCCTCGGAGGCTACACCTTC.

In its sample, this clonotype was seen a few times. The chain has TRBV2 and TRBJ2-7; tentative D call: TRBD1 (6 bases). The germline V gene encodes CDR1 SNHLY and CDR2 FYNNEI. The CDR3 extends over 14 amino acids. Trimming took off 6 bases at V and 3 bases at J, with 15 bases between the two ends. This CDR3 is CASSPRDTFYEQYF. CDR3 coding DNA: TGTGCCAGCAGCCCCCGGGACACCTTCTACGAGCAGTACTTC.

The rearrangement uses TRBV5-1 and TRBJ2-1; 8 bases fit TRBD1. The J call is in doubt because the DNA end fits TRBJ2-7 better. Looked up from germline, CDR1 is SGHRS and CDR2 is YFSETQ. The CDR3 is 14 amino acids. For the CDR3, the DNA is TGCGCCAGCAGAACGTACCAGGGGGCACGGGAGCAGTACTTC. This encodes CASRTYQGAREQYF.

The chain employs TRBV21-1 and TRBJ2-5; TRBD2, the table's D call, lacks a check against the DNA. The J call may be faulty, since TRBJ2-7 better matches the DNA end. TRBV21-1 is flagged as a pseudogene. This CDR3 spans 18 amino acids. The CDR3 protein is CASSTRRAGIDFNYEQYF. CDR3 in DNA: TGTGCCAGCAGCACAAGGCGAGCGGGAATTGACTTTAACTACGAGCAGTACTTC.

This clonotype was counted only a few times. This chain joins TRBV10-2 and TRBJ2-4; either TRBD1 or TRBD2 may supply D (5 bases each). V shed 4 bases and J shed 4 bases, with 11 bases lying between them. Per germline, CDR1 WSHSY and CDR2 SAAADI. This CDR3 region has 14 residues. The chain's CDR3 is CASSGWGMKNIQYF. The CDR3 nucleotides are TGCGCCAGCAGTGGATGGGGGATGAAAAACATTCAGTACTTC.

This clonotype was recorded a few times. The chain links TRBV24-1 to TRBJ2-7; D remains unclear. The CDR3 has 12 amino acids. Germline V gene lookup returns CDR1 KGHDR and CDR2 SFDVKD. The V end was cut by 3 bases, the J end by 0 bases, with 2 bases between. Written as DNA, the CDR3 is TGTGCCACCAGTGATGACTCCTACGAGCAGTACTTC. This translates into CATSDDSYEQYF.